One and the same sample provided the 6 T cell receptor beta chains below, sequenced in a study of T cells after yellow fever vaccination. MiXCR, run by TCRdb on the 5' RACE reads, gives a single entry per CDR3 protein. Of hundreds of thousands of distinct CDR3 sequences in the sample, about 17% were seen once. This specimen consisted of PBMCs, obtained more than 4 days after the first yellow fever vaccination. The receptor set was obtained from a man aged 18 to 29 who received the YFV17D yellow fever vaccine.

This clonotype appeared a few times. CDR3 sequence (DNA): TGTGCCAGCAGCTCGGACAGGGGATTTCAGCCCCAGCATTTT. This gives the protein CASSSDRGFQPQHF. V usage is TRBV7-6 and J usage is TRBJ1-5, with 9 bases fitting TRBD1. CDR3 length equals 14 residues. CDR1 is SGHVS and CDR2 is FNYEAQ in the germline V gene. J lost 6 bases, V lost 4 bases, and 4 bases had no gene match.

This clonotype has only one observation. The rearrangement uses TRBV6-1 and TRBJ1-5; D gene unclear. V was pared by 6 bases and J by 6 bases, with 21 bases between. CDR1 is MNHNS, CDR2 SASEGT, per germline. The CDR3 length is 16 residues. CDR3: CASSRLDNDGSQPQHF. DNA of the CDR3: TGTGCCAGCAGCCGATTGGATAATGATGGTAGTCAGCCCCAGCATTTT.

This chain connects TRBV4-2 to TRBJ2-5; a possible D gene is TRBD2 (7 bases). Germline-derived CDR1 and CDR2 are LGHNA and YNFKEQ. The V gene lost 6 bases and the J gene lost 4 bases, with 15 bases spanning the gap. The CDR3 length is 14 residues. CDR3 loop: CASSRGGPLETQYF. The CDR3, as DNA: TGTGCCAGCAGTCGCGGGGGCCCCCTAGAGACCCAGTACTTC.

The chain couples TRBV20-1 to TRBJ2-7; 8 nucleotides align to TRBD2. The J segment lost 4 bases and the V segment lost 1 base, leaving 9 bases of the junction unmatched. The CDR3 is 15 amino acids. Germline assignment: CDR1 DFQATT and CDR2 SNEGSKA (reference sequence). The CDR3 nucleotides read TGCAGTGCTAGAGCCCCGGGGGGGCCAGGTTACGAGCAGTACTTC. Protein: CSARAPGGPGYEQYF.

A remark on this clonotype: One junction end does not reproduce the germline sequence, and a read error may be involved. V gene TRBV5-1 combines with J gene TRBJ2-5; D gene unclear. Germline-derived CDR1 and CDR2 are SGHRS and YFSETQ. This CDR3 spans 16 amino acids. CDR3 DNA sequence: TGCGCCAGCTGCTTGGGATTCGTAGGAATCGAAGAGACCCAGTACTTC. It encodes CASCLGFVGIEETQYF. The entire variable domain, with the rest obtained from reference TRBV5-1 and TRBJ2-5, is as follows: KAGVTQTPRYLIKTRGQQVTLSCSPISGHRSVSWYQQTPGQGLQFLFEYFSETQRNKGNFPGRFSGRQFSNSRSEMNVSTLELGDSALYLCASCLGFVGIEETQYFGPGTRLLVL.

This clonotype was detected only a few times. DNA for the CDR3: TGTGCCAGCAGCTTAGGGTCCGACCGAGGCTGGGTTGAGCAGTACTTC. This encodes CASSLGSDRGWVEQYF. J is TRBJ2-7 and V is TRBV7-2; D gene uncertain. Germline-derived CDR1 and CDR2 are SGHTA and FQGNSA. This CDR3 has 16 residues. With 1 base removed from V and 7 bases from J, the gap between germline ends came to 20 bases.